Given below is one T cell receptor (beta chain) in context. The antigen is not known. This sample was included in a study of vaccination and CD4 T cells after COVID-19. For the study at large: Overlapping peptides of the spike proteins of SARS-CoV-2, HCoV-NL63, HCoV-OC43 and HCoV-229E were used for cell stimulation. Findings and caveats of the study: There were relatively few convalescent patients studied, and there were no early post-infection timepoints.

Treatment meaning: approximately 9-day PBMC culture with coronavirus spike peptide pools or control peptides (ViraFEST assay). ViraFEST expanded antigen-specific T cells with peptide pools, then sequenced TCRs. Germline values: CDR1 SNHLY, CDR2 FYNNEI. There are 14 residues in the CDR3. V shed 6 bases and J 0 bases; nucleotides not matched to a gene: 2. Cultured CD4+ T-cell DNA underwent Oncomine TCR Beta short-read sequencing. From the PCR reads, TCRdb called clonotypes with MiXCR, one entry per CDR3 protein. Altogether some 10,000 distinct CDR3 sequences are present, approximately 59% being singletons, with the ten largest covering 15%.

The TCR sequence derives from a human donor with COVID-19. This sequence joins TRBV2 and TRBJ1-3; 7 nucleotides line up with TRBD1. Material: cultured CD4+ T cells from blood, obtained after SARS-CoV-2 vaccination. The CDR3 nucleotides read TGTGCCAGCAGCCCAGGGGGCTCTGGAAACACCATATATTTT. Translation: CASSPGGSGNTIYF.